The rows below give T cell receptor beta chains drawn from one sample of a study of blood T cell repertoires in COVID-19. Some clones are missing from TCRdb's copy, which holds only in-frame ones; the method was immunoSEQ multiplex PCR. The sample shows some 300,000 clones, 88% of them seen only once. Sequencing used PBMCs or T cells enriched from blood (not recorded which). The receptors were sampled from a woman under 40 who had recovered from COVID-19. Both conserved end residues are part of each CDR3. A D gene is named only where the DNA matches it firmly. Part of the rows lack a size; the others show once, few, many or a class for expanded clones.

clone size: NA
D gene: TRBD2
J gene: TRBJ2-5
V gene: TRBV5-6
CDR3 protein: CASSYLSGEETQYF
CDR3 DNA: TGTGCCAGCAGCTACCTGAGCGGGGAAGAGACCCAGTACTTC

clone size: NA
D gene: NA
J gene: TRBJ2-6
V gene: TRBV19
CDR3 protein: CASSIRAGGISGANVLTF
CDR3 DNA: TGTGCCAGTAGTATCCGGGCAGGGGGGATCTCTGGGGCCAACGTCCTGACTTTC

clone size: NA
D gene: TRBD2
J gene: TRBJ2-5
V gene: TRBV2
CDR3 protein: CAGSPGTSSQETQYF
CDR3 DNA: TGTGCCGGCAGTCCCGGGACTAGCAGCCAAGAGACCCAGTACTTC

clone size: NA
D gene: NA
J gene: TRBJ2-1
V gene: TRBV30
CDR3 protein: CAWSKTNNEQFF
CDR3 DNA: TGTGCCTGGAGTAAAACTAACAATGAGCAGTTCTTC

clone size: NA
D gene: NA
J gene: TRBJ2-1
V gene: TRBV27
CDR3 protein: CASSLSSYNEQFF
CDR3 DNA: TGTGCCAGCAGCTTGAGCTCCTACAATGAGCAGTTCTTC

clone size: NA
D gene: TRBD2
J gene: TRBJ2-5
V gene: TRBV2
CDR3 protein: CASSPSGGRETQYF
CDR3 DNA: TGTGCCAGCAGTCCCTCGGGGGGGCGGGAGACCCAGTACTTC

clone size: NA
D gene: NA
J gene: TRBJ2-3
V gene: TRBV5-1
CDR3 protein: CASSLGGIADTQYF
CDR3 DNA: TGCGCCAGCAGCTTGGGAGGGATCGCAGATACGCAGTATTTT

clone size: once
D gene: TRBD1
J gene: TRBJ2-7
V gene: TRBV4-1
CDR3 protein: CASSLGPGQGNYEQYF
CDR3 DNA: TGCGCCAGCAGCCTTGGGCCGGGACAGGGTAACTACGAGCAGTACTTC

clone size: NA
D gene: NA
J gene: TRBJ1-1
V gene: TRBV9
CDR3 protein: CASSVDQDTEAFF
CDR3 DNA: TGTGCCAGCAGCGTAGATCAGGACACTGAAGCTTTCTTT

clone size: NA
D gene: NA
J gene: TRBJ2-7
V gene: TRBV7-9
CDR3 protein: CASSLKLTTDDEQYF
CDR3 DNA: TGTGCCAGCAGCTTAAAACTGACAACAGACGACGAGCAGTACTTC

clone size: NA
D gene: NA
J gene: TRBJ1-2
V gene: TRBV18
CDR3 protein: CASSPLHFSGYTF
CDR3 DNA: TGTGCCAGCTCACCCCTTCACTTTAGTGGCTACACCTTC

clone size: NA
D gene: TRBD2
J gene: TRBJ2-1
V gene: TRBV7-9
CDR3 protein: CASSLGSGSIGEQFF
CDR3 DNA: TGTGCCAGCAGCTTGGGTAGCGGGAGTATAGGGGAGCAGTTCTTC

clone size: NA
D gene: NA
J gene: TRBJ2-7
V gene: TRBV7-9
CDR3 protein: CASRKGQHYEQYF
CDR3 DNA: TGTGCCAGCAGGAAGGGACAACACTACGAGCAGTACTTC

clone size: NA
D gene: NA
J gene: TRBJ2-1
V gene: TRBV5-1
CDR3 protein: CASSLEGGSYNEQFF
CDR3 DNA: TGCGCCAGCAGCTTGGAAGGAGGGTCTTACAATGAGCAGTTCTTC

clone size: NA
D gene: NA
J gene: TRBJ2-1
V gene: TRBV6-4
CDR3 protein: CASSDSGRSNEQFF
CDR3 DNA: TGTGCCAGCAGTGACTCGGGCCGCTCCAATGAGCAGTTCTTC

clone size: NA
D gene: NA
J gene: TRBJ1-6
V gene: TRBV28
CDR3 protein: CASWVSLEASPLHF
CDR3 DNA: TGTGCCAGCTGGGTTAGCCTTGAAGCTTCACCCCTCCACTTT

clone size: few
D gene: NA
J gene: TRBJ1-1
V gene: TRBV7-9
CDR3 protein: CASSLVVGQRGTEAFF
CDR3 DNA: TGTGCCAGCAGCTTAGTGGTCGGACAGCGAGGGACTGAAGCTTTCTTT

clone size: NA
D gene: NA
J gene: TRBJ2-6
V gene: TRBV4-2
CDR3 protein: CASSQDLYPFPHTGANVLTF
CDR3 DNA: TGTGCCAGCAGCCAAGATCTGTATCCCTTCCCCCACACTGGGGCCAACGTCCTGACTTTC

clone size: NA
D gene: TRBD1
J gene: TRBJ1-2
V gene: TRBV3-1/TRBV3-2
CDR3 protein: CASSQRRGGASGYTF
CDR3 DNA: TGTGCCAGCAGCCAACGTAGAGGGGGCGCGTCTGGCTACACCTTC

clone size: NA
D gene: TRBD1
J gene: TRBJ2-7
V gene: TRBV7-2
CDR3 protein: CASSRTGTGDSYEQYF
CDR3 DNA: TGTGCCAGCAGCCGTACCGGGACAGGGGACTCCTACGAGCAGTACTTC

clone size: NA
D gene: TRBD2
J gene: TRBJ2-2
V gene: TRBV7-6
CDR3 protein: CASSLELAGYTGELFF
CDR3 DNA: TGTGCCAGCAGCTTAGAACTAGCGGGATACACCGGGGAGCTGTTTTTT

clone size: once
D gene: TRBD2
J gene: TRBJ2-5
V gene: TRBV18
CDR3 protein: CASSPPSGGLQETQYF
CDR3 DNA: TGTGCCAGCTCACCACCTAGCGGGGGGCTCCAAGAGACCCAGTACTTC

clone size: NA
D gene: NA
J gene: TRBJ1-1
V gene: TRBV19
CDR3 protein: CASNGGFGGGAEAFF
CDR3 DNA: TGTGCCAGTAATGGAGGGTTCGGAGGAGGTGCTGAAGCTTTCTTT

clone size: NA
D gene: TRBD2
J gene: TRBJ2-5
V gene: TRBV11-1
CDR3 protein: CASSSMGLAEETQYF
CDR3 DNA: TGTGCCAGCAGCTCCATGGGACTAGCGGAAGAGACCCAGTACTTC

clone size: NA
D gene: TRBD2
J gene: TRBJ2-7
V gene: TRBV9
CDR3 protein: CASSVDPPSGSRDEQYF
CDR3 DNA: TGTGCCAGCAGCGTAGACCCCCCTAGCGGGAGTAGGGACGAGCAGTACTTC

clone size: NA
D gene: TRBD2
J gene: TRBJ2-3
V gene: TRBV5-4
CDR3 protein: CASSLKTSGVADTQYF
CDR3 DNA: TGTGCCAGCAGCTTGAAGACTAGCGGGGTAGCAGATACGCAGTATTTT

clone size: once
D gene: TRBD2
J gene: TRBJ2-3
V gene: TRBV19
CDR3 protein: CASSISGRAPTQYF
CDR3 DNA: TGTGCCAGTAGTATTTCTGGGAGGGCCCCCACGCAGTATTTT

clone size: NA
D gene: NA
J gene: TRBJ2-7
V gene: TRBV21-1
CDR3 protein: CASSKTPGQGALARSYEQYF
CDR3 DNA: TGTGCCAGCAGCAAAACCCCGGGACAGGGGGCCCTAGCGCGATCCTACGAGCAGTACTTC

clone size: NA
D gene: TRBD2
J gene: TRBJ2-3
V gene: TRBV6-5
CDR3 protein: CASRERGVPTDTQYF
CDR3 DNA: TGTGCCAGCAGAGAGCGGGGGGTCCCCACAGATACGCAGTATTTT

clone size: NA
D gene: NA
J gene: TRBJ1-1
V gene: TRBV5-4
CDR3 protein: CASSSPPRAMNTEAFF
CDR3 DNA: TGTGCCAGCAGCTCTCCTCCGAGGGCGATGAACACTGAAGCTTTCTTT

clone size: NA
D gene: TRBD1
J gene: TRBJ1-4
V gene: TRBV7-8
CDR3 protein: CASSFADRVTTNEKLFF
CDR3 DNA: TGTGCCAGCAGCTTTGCGGACAGGGTGACAACTAATGAAAAACTGTTTTTT

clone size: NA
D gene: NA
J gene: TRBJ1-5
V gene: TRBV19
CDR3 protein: CASSKIRGTILLNQPQHF
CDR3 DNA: TGTGCCAGTAGTAAGATCAGGGGAACCATCCTTCTCAATCAGCCCCAGCATTTT

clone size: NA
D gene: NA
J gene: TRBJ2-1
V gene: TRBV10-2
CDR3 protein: CASRAGLPESYNEQFF
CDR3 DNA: TGCGCCAGCAGGGCCGGACTCCCGGAATCCTACAATGAGCAGTTCTTC

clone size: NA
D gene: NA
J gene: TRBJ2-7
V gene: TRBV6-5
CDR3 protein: CASSYAGSTYEQYF
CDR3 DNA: TGTGCCAGCAGTTACGCGGGGTCCACCTACGAGCAGTACTTC

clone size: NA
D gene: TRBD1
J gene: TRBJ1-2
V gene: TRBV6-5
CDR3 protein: CASRRTGALYGYTF
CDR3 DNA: TGTGCCAGCCGTAGGACAGGGGCACTCTATGGCTACACCTTC

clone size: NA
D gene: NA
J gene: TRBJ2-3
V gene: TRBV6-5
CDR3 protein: CASCPQGDGTDTQYF
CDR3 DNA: TGTGCCAGTTGTCCTCAGGGTGACGGAACAGATACGCAGTATTTT

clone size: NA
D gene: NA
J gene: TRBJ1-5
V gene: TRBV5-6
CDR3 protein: CASSFGTGEQPQHF
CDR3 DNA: TGTGCCAGCAGCTTTGGTACAGGCGAGCAGCCCCAGCATTTT

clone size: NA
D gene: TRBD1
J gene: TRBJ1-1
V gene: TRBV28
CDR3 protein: CASSHLPTGHTEAFF
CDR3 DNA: TGTGCCAGCAGTCACCTTCCGACAGGGCACACTGAAGCTTTCTTT

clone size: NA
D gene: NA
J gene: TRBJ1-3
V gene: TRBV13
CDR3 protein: CASSLSVDRWNRSGNTIYF
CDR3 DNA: TGTGCCAGCAGCTTAAGTGTGGACAGATGGAACCGCTCTGGAAACACCATATATTTT

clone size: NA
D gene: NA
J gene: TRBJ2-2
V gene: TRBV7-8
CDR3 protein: CASSLGLRTGELFF
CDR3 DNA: TGTGCCAGCAGCTTAGGCCTGCGGACCGGGGAGCTGTTTTTT

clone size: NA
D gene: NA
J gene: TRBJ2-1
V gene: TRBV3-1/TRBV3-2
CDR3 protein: CASSPRRGGLYNEQFF
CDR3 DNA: TGTGCCAGCAGCCCTCGACGCGGGGGCCTCTACAATGAGCAGTTCTTC

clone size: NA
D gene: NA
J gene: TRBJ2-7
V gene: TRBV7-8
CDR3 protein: CASSSARITTYEQYF
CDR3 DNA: TGTGCCAGCAGCTCAGCAAGAATAACAACCTACGAGCAGTACTTC

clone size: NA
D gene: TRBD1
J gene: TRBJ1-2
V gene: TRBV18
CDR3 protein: CASSGGTGAFNYGYTF
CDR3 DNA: TGTGCCAGCTCAGGCGGGACAGGAGCTTTTAACTATGGCTACACCTTC

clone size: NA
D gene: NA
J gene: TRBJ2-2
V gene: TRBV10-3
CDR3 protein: CAISEPGLLNTGELFF
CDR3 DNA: TGTGCCATCAGTGAACCCGGACTCCTGAACACCGGGGAGCTGTTTTTT

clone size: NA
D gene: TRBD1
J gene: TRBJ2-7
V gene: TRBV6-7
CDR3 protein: CAKTGTGVFYEQYF
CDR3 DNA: TGTGCCAAGACCGGGACAGGGGTTTTCTACGAGCAGTACTTC

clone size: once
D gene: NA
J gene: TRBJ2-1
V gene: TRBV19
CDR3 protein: CATDPETGATMSRFF
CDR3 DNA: TGTGCCACCGACCCCGAGACAGGAGCTACAATGAGCAGGTTCTTC

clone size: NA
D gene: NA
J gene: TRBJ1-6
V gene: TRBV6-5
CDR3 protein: CASSPGSSYNSPLHF
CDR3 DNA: TGTGCCAGCAGCCCCGGTAGTTCCTATAATTCACCCCTCCACTTT

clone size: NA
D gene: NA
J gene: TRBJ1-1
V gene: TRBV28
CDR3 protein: CASSEAGVNTEAFF
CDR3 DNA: TGTGCCAGCAGTGAAGCGGGAGTGAACACTGAAGCTTTCTTT

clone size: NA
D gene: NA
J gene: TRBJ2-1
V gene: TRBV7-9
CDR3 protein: CAIHVGNNEQFF
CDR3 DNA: TGTGCCATTCACGTCGGGAACAATGAGCAGTTCTTC

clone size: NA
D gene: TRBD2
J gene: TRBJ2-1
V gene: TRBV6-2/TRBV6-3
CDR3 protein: CASSYSGGGPNEQFF
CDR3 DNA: TGTGCCAGCAGTTACTCTGGCGGGGGGCCCAATGAGCAGTTCTTC

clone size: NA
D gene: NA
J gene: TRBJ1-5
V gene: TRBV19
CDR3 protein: CASSSRMTNKNQPQHF
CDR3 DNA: TGTGCCAGTAGTAGCCGTATGACAAATAAGAATCAGCCCCAGCATTTT

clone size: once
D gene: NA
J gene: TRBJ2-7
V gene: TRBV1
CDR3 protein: CTSSQWTGEVYEQYF
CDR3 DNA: TGCACCAGCAGCCAGTGGACAGGGGAGGTCTACGAGCAGTACTTC

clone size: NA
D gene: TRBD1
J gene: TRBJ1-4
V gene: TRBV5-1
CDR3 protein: CASSQGVGEKLFF
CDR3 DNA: TGCGCCAGCAGCCAGGGGGTGGGTGAAAAACTGTTTTTT

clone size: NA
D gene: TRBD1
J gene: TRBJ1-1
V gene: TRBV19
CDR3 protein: CASSPATGGGRTEAFF
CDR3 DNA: TGTGCCAGTAGTCCAGCTACAGGGGGCGGTAGGACTGAAGCTTTCTTT

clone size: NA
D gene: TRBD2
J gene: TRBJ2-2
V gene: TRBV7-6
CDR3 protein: CASSEGTSETGELFF
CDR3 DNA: TGTGCCAGCAGCGAAGGGACTAGCGAGACCGGGGAGCTGTTTTTT

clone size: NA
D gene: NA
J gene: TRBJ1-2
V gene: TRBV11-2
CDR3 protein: CASSLGLRTYGYTF
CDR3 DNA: TGTGCCAGCAGCTTAGGTCTCAGAACCTATGGCTACACCTTC

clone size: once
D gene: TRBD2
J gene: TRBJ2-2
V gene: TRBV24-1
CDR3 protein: CATSDPGGRTGELFF
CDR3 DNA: TGTGCCACCAGTGACCCGGGCGGGAGGACCGGGGAGCTGTTTTTT

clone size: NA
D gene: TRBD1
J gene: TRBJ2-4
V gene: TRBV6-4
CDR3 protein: CASDRGHQLAKNIQYF
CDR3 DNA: TGTGCCAGCGACAGGGGGCACCAACTAGCCAAAAACATTCAGTACTTC

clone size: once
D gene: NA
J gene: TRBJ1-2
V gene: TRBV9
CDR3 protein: CASSVGGNFNYGYTF
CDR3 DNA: TGTGCCAGCAGCGTGGGCGGGAACTTTAACTATGGCTACACCTTC

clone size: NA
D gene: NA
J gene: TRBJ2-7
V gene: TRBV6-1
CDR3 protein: CASSELRGTPYEQYF
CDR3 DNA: TGTGCCAGCAGTGAACTGAGAGGGACTCCCTACGAGCAGTACTTC